The 12 T cell receptor beta chains presented below share a single source sample, sequenced in a study of shared clonotypes between healthy human individuals. Method: immunoSEQ multiplex PCR; TCRdb's copy keeps in-frame clones and lacks some. The sample records about 2.3 million clones, 80% to 95% being singletons. The source material was naive CD4+ T cells from PBMCs. As for subset: CD45RA+ positively selected. The source is a man in his late teens or twenties in good health. Some clones in this sample may be carry-over from other donors' samples.

For this clone: At the DNA level, this CDR3 is encoded by other sequences in the same sample as well. The chain employs TRBV5-1 and TRBJ2-1; the D gene is possibly TRBD2 (5 bases). The length of the CDR3 is 13 residues. Germline CDR1 reads SGHRS; CDR2 reads YFSETQ. V was clipped by 2 bases and J by 3 bases, with 6 bases between them. The CDR3 sequence is CASSFGGYNEQFF. CDR3 DNA: TGCGCCAGCAGCTTCGGAGGCTACAATGAGCAGTTCTTC.

J is TRBJ2-1 and V is TRBV5-1, with 7 positions matching TRBD2. Trimming took 0 bases from V and 7 from J; bases not matched to a gene: 7. This CDR3 contains 15 residues. CDR1 and CDR2 from the germline V gene are SGHRS and YFSETQ. The CDR3 DNA reads TGCGCCAGCAGCTTGGTTGGCGGGGAGGGGAATGAGCAGTTCTTC. It codes for CASSLVGGEGNEQFF.

The rearrangement joins TRBV28 to TRBJ2-1; the D gene could be TRBD1 or TRBD2 (5 bases each). The CDR3 contains 13 residues. Germline V CDR1 and CDR2: MDHEN, SYDVKM. Trimming shortened V by 6 bases and J by 2 bases, and 8 bases separated the two germline ends. The CDR3 loop is CASRGRPYNEQFF. CDR3 in DNA: TGTGCCAGCAGGGGACGGCCCTACAATGAGCAGTTCTTC.

The table lists this clone with a few counts. The V and J genes are TRBV6-1 and TRBJ2-2; D is uncertain. V was clipped by 6 bases and J by 2 bases, with 10 bases between them. Germline CDR1 is MNHNS and CDR2 is SASEGT. This CDR3 region has 14 residues. CDR3 nucleotide sequence: TGTGCCAGCAGCGTAGAGACTAACACCGGGGAGCTGTTTTTT. Residues: CASSVETNTGELFF.

The chain combines TRBV5-6 with TRBJ2-2; TRBD1 might be the D (6 bases). V gave up 0 bases and J gave up 2 bases, with 8 bases separating them. Looked up from germline, CDR1 is SGHDT and CDR2 is YYEEEE. The CDR3 sequence is 15 residues long. The CDR3 region has the DNA TGTGCCAGCAGCTTGGGACAGGTCAACACCGGGGAGCTGTTTTTT. This sequence encodes CASSLGQVNTGELFF.

This clone occurred once. This chain uses TRBV28 with TRBJ2-7; 8 bases align to TRBD2. The junction had 8 bases not matched to a gene; V was cut back by 5 bases and J by 5 bases. Germline CDR1 reads MDHEN; CDR2 reads SYDVKM. The CDR3 loop spans 14 amino acids. CDR3 sequence: CASSQSGSPNEQYF. DNA of the CDR3: TGTGCCAGCAGTCAAAGCGGGAGTCCCAACGAGCAGTACTTC.

The V call is TRBV18, the J call TRBJ2-3, with 12 bases lining up with TRBD2. The germline CDR1 and CDR2 sequences are KGHSH and LQKENI. The CDR3 has 19 amino acids. The V segment lost 3 bases and the J segment 6 bases; nucleotides outside the gene matches: 16. The CDR3 loop reads CASSPKLPTSGGQGDTQYF. The DNA for the CDR3 is TGTGCCAGCTCACCCAAATTACCGACTAGCGGGGGCCAAGGGGATACGCAGTATTTT. The complete variable domain, with remaining parts taken from reference TRBV18 and TRBJ2-3, reads NAGVMQNPRHLVRRRGQEARLRCSPMKGHSHVYWYRQLPEEGLKFMVYLQKENIIDESGMPKERFSAEFPKEGPSILRIQQVVRGDSAAYFCASSPKLPTSGGQGDTQYFGPGTRLTVL.

The chain links TRBV6-5 to TRBJ2-1; D remains ambiguous. The CDR3 totals 15 residues. The germline V gene encodes CDR1 MNHEY and CDR2 SVGAGI. V was cut by 10 bases and J by 1 base, with 17 bases left in between. Here the CDR3 DNA reads TGTGCCACCAACGACCCCAGTGGATCCTACAATGAGCAGTTCTTC. Translated: CATNDPSGSYNEQFF.

The CDR3 coding sequence is TGTGCCAGCAGTCGGGGTACATACGAGCAGTACTTC. As protein: CASSRGTYEQYF. V is TRBV28 and J is TRBJ2-7, with D tentatively TRBD2 (5 bases). Trimming stripped 5 bases from V and 4 bases from J, with 9 bases between. In germline, CDR1 is MDHEN, CDR2 SYDVKM. CDR3 length equals 12 residues.

The V and J genes are TRBV27 and TRBJ2-7; 8 bases match TRBD1. V was pared by 5 bases and J by 7 bases, with 10 bases of the junction left unmatched. CDR1 and CDR2 from the germline V gene are MNHEY and SMNVEV (reference sequence). The CDR3 spans 14 residues. This chain's CDR3 is CASSPPDRVGEQYF. In DNA form, the CDR3 reads TGTGCCAGCAGTCCCCCGGACAGGGTGGGAGAGCAGTACTTC.

The V and J genes are TRBV27 and TRBJ1-3, with 10 bases fitting TRBD1. V shed 6 bases, J shed 6 bases, and the junction held 14 bases outside the gene matches. CDR3 length equals 17 residues. The germline V gene has CDR1 MNHEY and CDR2 SMNVEV (reference sequence). Here the CDR3 DNA reads TGTGCCAGCAGCCCTCCCGGGACAGGGGTCCTCGAAAACACCATATATTTT. Translating gives CASSPPGTGVLENTIYF.

The chain is built from TRBV6-5 and TRBJ1-2; D call uncertain. CDR1 is MNHEY, CDR2 SVGAGI, per germline. Deletions cut 4 bases from V and 7 bases from J, with 22 bases between. This CDR3 comprises 16 residues. The CDR3 DNA sequence: TGTGCCAGCAGTTTTTCGGTCATTGAGGGATACCGTGGCTACACCTTC. Translating gives CASSFSVIEGYRGYTF.